This is a list of T cell receptor beta chains from one sample in a study of blood T cell repertoires in COVID-19. Produced via immunoSEQ multiplex PCR; TCRdb's table is partial and in-frame only. The data contain around 250,000 clones, about 86% of them singletons. The sequenced sample consisted of PBMCs or T cells enriched from blood (not recorded which). The source is a young man with acute COVID-19. Both conserved end residues are part of each CDR3. D genes are given only for firm matches. Size is omitted from some rows. Given values are once, few, many or a class for expanded clones.

TRBV24-1	TRBJ2-6	.	.	TGTGCCACCGAGCAAATAACAGGGTCGGGGGCCAACGTCCTGACTTTC	CATEQITGSGANVLTF
TRBV4-2	TRBJ2-1	.	.	TGTGCCAGCAGCCAAGATAAAGGGGCTCGTGAGCAGTTCTTC	CASSQDKGAREQFF
TRBV27	TRBJ2-5	TRBD2	.	TGTGCCAGCAGTATTGGTAGCGGGAGGGGAGAGACCCAGTACTTC	CASSIGSGRGETQYF
TRBV27	TRBJ2-4	TRBD2	.	TGTGCCAGCAGTACCTATGGGACTACAAAAAACATTCAGTACTTC	CASSTYGTTKNIQYF
TRBV6-5	TRBJ1-6	TRBD1	once	TGTGCCAGCAGTTACTTCAGGGACAGGGATTCACCCCTCCACTTT	CASSYFRDRDSPLHF
TRBV6-4	TRBJ2-3	.	.	TGTGCCAGCAGTGACTCTCCTTTTCCCACTAGCACAGATACGCAGTATTTT	CASSDSPFPTSTDTQYF
TRBV11-3	TRBJ1-2	.	once	TGTGCCAGCAGCTTAGAGGCAGGGGATAACTATGGCTACACCTTC	CASSLEAGDNYGYTF
TRBV21-1	TRBJ1-1	.	.	TGTGCCAGCAGACAGGGAGCGAAGGCTGAAGCTTTCTTT	CASRQGAKAEAFF
TRBV6-5	TRBJ1-5	TRBD1	.	TGTGCCAGCAGAGCCGACAGGGGGCTCAGTCAGCCCCAGCATTTT	CASRADRGLSQPQHF
TRBV5-6	TRBJ1-1	.	.	TGTGCCAGCAGCTTGGCCGGTGAAGCTTTCTTT	CASSLAGEAFF
TRBV27	TRBJ1-2	.	.	TGTGCCAGCAGTTTATCGCAGGGAGGCTATGGCTACACCTTC	CASSLSQGGYGYTF
TRBV11-2	TRBJ2-1	TRBD2	.	TGTGCCAGCAGCCGAGGGACTCGGGGGGGCGGTGAGCAGTTCTTC	CASSRGTRGGGEQFF
TRBV19	TRBJ2-1	.	.	TGTGCCAGTAGTATAGACAGGGGAAGTAACGAGCAGTTCTTC	CASSIDRGSNEQFF
TRBV5-1	TRBJ1-2	.	.	TGCGCCAGCAGCTCCTATGGACAAGTCTATGGCTACACCTTC	CASSSYGQVYGYTF
TRBV14	TRBJ2-1	.	.	TGTGCCAGCAGCCAAGATCGTAGTTACAATGAGCAGTTCTTC	CASSQDRSYNEQFF
TRBV12-3/TRBV12-4	TRBJ2-1	TRBD2	.	TGTGCCAGCAACATAGCGGGAGGGGACCAGGAGTTCTTC	CASNIAGGDQEFF
TRBV27	TRBJ1-1	.	.	TGTGCCAGCAGTAGACCGGGGGGGATGGCTTTCTTT	CASSRPGGMAFF
TRBV11-3	TRBJ2-1	TRBD2	.	TGTGCCAGCAGCTCGCGGGAGCGGGGGACCTCCTACAATGAGCAGTTCTTC	CASSSRERGTSYNEQFF
TRBV13	TRBJ2-5	.	.	TGTGCCAGCAGCACGGACAGCCAGACCCAGTACTTC	CASSTDSQTQYF
TRBV7-8	TRBJ1-4	.	.	TGTGCCAGCAGCTTAGTTTCCCTCACAGACCATGAAAAACTGTTTTTT	CASSLVSLTDHEKLFF
TRBV30	TRBJ1-1	TRBD1	few	TGTGCCTGGAGTGCCCTTAGGTCCTACCGGGACAGGGGGCGAGAAGGCACTGAAGCTTTCTTT	CAWSALRSYRDRGREGTEAFF
TRBV5-1	TRBJ1-2	.	.	TGCGCCAGCAGCTCGTTACTCCCCGGGACATCAACCTACACCTTC	CASSSLLPGTSTYTF
TRBV10-1	TRBJ2-5	TRBD2	.	TGCGCCAGCAGTGAGTCTAGCGGGGGACAAGAGACCCAGTACTTC	CASSESSGGQETQYF
TRBV29-1	TRBJ1-2	.	.	TGCAGCGTCGCGCGGGTGGTGGGCTCTAACTATGGCTACACCTTC	CSVARVVGSNYGYTF
TRBV3-1/TRBV3-2	TRBJ2-5	.	.	TGTGCCAGCAGCCCGGCTGGGCGGGCAGAGACCCAGTACTTC	CASSPAGRAETQYF
TRBV18	TRBJ1-1	.	.	TGTGCCAGCTCACCATTGAGAGAAACTGAAGCTTTCTTT	CASSPLRETEAFF
TRBV6-1	TRBJ1-4	TRBD1	.	TGTGCCAGCAGTGGAACCACAGGGGTGTCGCAAAAACTGTTTTTT	CASSGTTGVSQKLFF
TRBV19	TRBJ2-1	TRBD2	.	TGTGCCAGTAGTATCCTCGGGGGGGCGGAGAATGAGCAGTTCTTC	CASSILGGAENEQFF
TRBV13	TRBJ1-1	TRBD1	.	TGTGCCAGCAGCTTCTACAGGGGGCGGAACACTGAAGCTTTCTTT	CASSFYRGRNTEAFF
TRBV6-5	TRBJ2-1	TRBD2	.	TGTGCCAGCAGTTACGGGACTAGCAGAAATGAGCAGTTCTTC	CASSYGTSRNEQFF
TRBV4-1	TRBJ1-2	TRBD1	.	TGCGCCAGCAGCCCCGTCCAAGGACAGGGGACTTTGGGCTACACCTTC	CASSPVQGQGTLGYTF
TRBV4-3	TRBJ2-3	TRBD2	.	TGCGCCAGCAGCCAAGATCTGGGCGGGAGCGGGGCAGATACGCAGTATTTT	CASSQDLGGSGADTQYF
TRBV2	TRBJ2-3	.	.	TGTGCCAGCAGTGGAACCGGGACTCAAAGCACAGATACGCAGTATTTT	CASSGTGTQSTDTQYF
TRBV28	TRBJ1-6	TRBD1	.	TGTGCCAGCCAGGGACAGCGTAATTCACCCCTCCACTTT	CASQGQRNSPLHF
TRBV28	TRBJ2-1	.	.	TGTGCCAGCAGGACAGGTTACACCTACAATGAGCAGTTCTTC	CASRTGYTYNEQFF
TRBV28	TRBJ1-5	TRBD1	.	TGTGCCAGCAGCCCCGAACAGGGGGCGAGCAGTCAGCCCCAGCATTTT	CASSPEQGASSQPQHF
TRBV13	TRBJ2-3	.	.	TGTGCCAGCAGCTTAGGAATTCGCTCGGGCACAGATACGCAGTATTTT	CASSLGIRSGTDTQYF
TRBV5-4	TRBJ2-5	TRBD2	.	TGTGCCAGCAGCTTGCCGGGACTACTTCAAGAGACCCAGTACTTC	CASSLPGLLQETQYF
TRBV2	TRBJ1-2	.	.	TGTGCCAGCAGTGAAGGGGGCAGGGTGGATGGCTACACCTTC	CASSEGGRVDGYTF
TRBV10-1	TRBJ2-1	TRBD1	.	TGCGCCAGCAGGGACTGTGGACAGGGGAACGACTACAATGAGCAGTTCTTC	CASRDCGQGNDYNEQFF
TRBV7-9	TRBJ1-2	.	once	TGTGCCAGCAGCCCCCCGGGAGGATTGAACTATGGCTACACCTTC	CASSPPGGLNYGYTF
TRBV6-5	TRBJ1-3	TRBD1	.	TGTGCCAGCAGTTTCGACAGGGGACGGTCCGGAAACACCATATATTTT	CASSFDRGRSGNTIYF
TRBV7-9	TRBJ2-2	TRBD2	.	TGTGCCAGCAGCTCGACTAGCGGGGATATCTCGAACACCGGGGAGCTGTTTTTT	CASSSTSGDISNTGELFF
TRBV27	TRBJ1-2	.	.	TGTGCCAGCAGTCGGACAGCTAACTATGGCTACACCTTC	CASSRTANYGYTF
TRBV11-2	TRBJ2-3	.	.	TGTGCCAGCAGCTTAGGTGCGGCAACAGATACGCAGTATTTT	CASSLGAATDTQYF
TRBV9	TRBJ1-2	.	.	TGTGCCAGCAGCGCCTTCGACAGAGGCTATGGCTACACCTTC	CASSAFDRGYGYTF
TRBV27	TRBJ1-6	.	.	TGTGCCAGCAGCTGGGGGAGGAATTCACCCCTCCACTTT	CASSWGRNSPLHF
TRBV4-1	TRBJ2-5	TRBD2	.	TGCGCCAGCAGCCCTCAACCGGGACTAGTAACTCCCCGGGAGACCCAGTACTTC	CASSPQPGLVTPRETQYF
TRBV5-1	TRBJ1-2	TRBD1	few	TGCGCCAGCAGCACAAACAGGGGCGGCTACACCTTC	CASSTNRGGYTF
TRBV5-6	TRBJ2-2	TRBD2	.	TGTGCCAGCAGCCTGGCGGGAGGGAACACCGGGGAGCTGTTTTTT	CASSLAGGNTGELFF
TRBV2	TRBJ2-5	TRBD2	.	TGTGCCACCCCCGGACCGGGACTAGCGGGGGGGATAAGAGAGACCCAGTACTTC	CATPGPGLAGGIRETQYF
TRBV9	TRBJ2-1	TRBD2	.	TGTGCCAGCAGCGTGGAATTCGGGACTAGCGGCAATGAGCAGTTCTTC	CASSVEFGTSGNEQFF
TRBV4-2	TRBJ1-5	TRBD1	.	TGTGCCAGCAGCCAAGATTTTATAGGGGGCCGCCAGCCCCAGCATTTT	CASSQDFIGGRQPQHF
TRBV5-4	TRBJ2-1	.	.	TGTGCCAGCAGCTTGGGGCAGGGGAGGGATGAGCAGTTCTTC	CASSLGQGRDEQFF
TRBV6-5	TRBJ2-1	.	.	TGTGCCAGCAGTTACGGCAGGGCTGGGTACAATGAGCAGTTCTTC	CASSYGRAGYNEQFF
TRBV6-6	TRBJ1-2	.	.	TGTGCCAGCAGGGATTCGGGATCCTATGGCTACACCTTC	CASRDSGSYGYTF
TRBV2	TRBJ2-1	TRBD2	.	TGTGCCAGCAGTACATCGGGACTAGGGTCTTTCAATGAGCAGTTCTTC	CASSTSGLGSFNEQFF